This passage covers 29 T cell receptor beta chains from one sample sequenced in a study of blood T cell repertoires in COVID-19. Sequenced by immunoSEQ multiplex PCR; TCRdb stores in-frame clones only, minus some. The sample consists of about 210,000 clones, around four fifths of them appearing once. Sequenced material: peripheral blood. These receptors all stem from a woman between 40 and 55 years old with active or convalescent COVID-19.

The chain employs TRBV5-5 and TRBJ1-1, with D possibly being TRBD1 (6 bases). Trimming took off 0 bases at V and 1 base at J, with 16 bases between the two ends. The CDR3 covers 17 residues. Germline values: CDR1 SGHKS, CDR2 YYEKEE (reference sequence). The CDR3 sequence: CASSLALRGDKNTEAFF. CDR3 DNA: TGTGCCAGCAGCTTGGCATTAAGAGGGGACAAGAACACTGAAGCTTTCTTT.

This clone was counted between two and nine times. The gene calls are TRBV24-1 and TRBJ1-2; a weak D match, TRBD1 (6 bases). In germline, CDR1 is KGHDR, CDR2 SFDVKD. This CDR3 has 11 amino acids. V was clipped by 6 bases and J by 8 bases, with 9 bases between them. The CDR3 DNA reads TGTGCCACCAGTCCAGGGGAGGGCTACACCTTC. Translation gives CATSPGEGYTF.

This chain connects TRBV5-1 to TRBJ1-2; 12 bases are a match to TRBD1. V lost 4 bases, J lost 4 bases, and 5 bases stayed unmatched. The germline V gene encodes CDR1 SGHRS and CDR2 YFSETQ. This CDR3 comprises 15 residues. CDR3 region: CASSLGTGGGYGYTF. The DNA of the CDR3 is TGCGCCAGCAGCCTGGGGACAGGGGGCGGCTATGGCTACACCTTC.

This clone came up a few times. The chain has TRBV14 and TRBJ2-1, with D unresolved. The CDR3 covers 17 residues. The ends were cut back, 2 bases at V and 0 bases at J, with 14 bases in the middle. The germline gives CDR1 SGHDN, CDR2 FVKESK. The CDR3 is CASSQPASRSSYNEQFF. The CDR3 DNA reads TGTGCCAGCAGCCAACCCGCCAGTCGAAGCTCCTACAATGAGCAGTTCTTC.

Ten or more counts support this clone. The CDR3 spells CASSPYLSSYNEQFF. The CDR3 DNA is TGTGCCAGCAGCCCGTACCTAAGCTCCTACAATGAGCAGTTCTTC. The chain combines TRBV9 with TRBJ2-1, with no clear D. This CDR3 has 15 residues. Trimming stripped 4 bases from V and 0 bases from J, with 11 bases between. Looked up from germline, CDR1 is SGDLS and CDR2 is YYNGEE.

In this sample, this clone turned up once. The chain uses TRBV6-2 or TRBV6-3 and TRBJ2-2, with TRBD2 matching 8 bases. CDR1 is MNHEY, CDR2 SVGEGT, per germline. The CDR3 is 15 residues long. The ends lost 3 bases at V and 5 bases at J; junction bases unmatched: 5. The CDR3: CASSYFPGGTGELFF. The CDR3 DNA reads TGTGCCAGCAGTTATTTCCCGGGAGGGACCGGGGAGCTGTTTTTT.

The chain employs TRBV6-2 or TRBV6-3 and TRBJ1-2; 8 positions match TRBD1. V was pared by 5 bases and J by 9 bases, with 14 bases of the junction left unmatched. Germline V gene sequence: CDR1 MNHEY, CDR2 SVGEGT. CDR3 length: 15 amino acids. Written as DNA, the CDR3 is TGTGCCAGCAGTAGCCCAGGGGGCACATCCTACCGCTACACCTTC. Its translation is CASSSPGGTSYRYTF.

The chain recombines TRBV3-1 (or the pseudogene TRBV3-2) with TRBJ1-2, with 9 bases lining up with TRBD1. CDR3 length: 16 amino acids. Germline assignment: CDR1 LGHDT and CDR2 YNNKEL (reference sequence). Trimming took 0 bases from V and 8 from J; bases not matched to a gene: 10. The CDR3 coding sequence is TGTGCCAGCAGCCAAGACCGCGGGACAGGGATTGGCGGCTACACCTTC. Translation: CASSQDRGTGIGGYTF.

The J gene is TRBJ1-2, the V gene TRBV29-1; 12 nucleotides match TRBD1. Trimming at V came to 2 bases and at J to 4 bases, leaving 5 bases not matched to a gene. The germline CDR1 and CDR2 sequences are SQVTM and ANQGSEA. The CDR3 has 15 amino acids. CDR3 coding DNA: TGCAGCGTTGAAACGGGACAGGGGGCACTCTATGGCTACACCTTC. The encoded protein is CSVETGQGALYGYTF.

The chain has TRBV2 and TRBJ2-7; TRBD1 agrees at 7 bases. With 6 bases clipped from V and 3 bases from J, the junction kept 8 bases outside the gene matches. The CDR3 consists of 14 residues. CDR1 and CDR2 from the germline V gene are SNHLY and FYNNEI. CDR3 in amino acids: CASRNDRAVYEQYF. In DNA form, the CDR3 reads TGTGCCAGCAGAAATGACAGGGCGGTCTACGAGCAGTACTTC.

The V call is TRBV7-9, the J call TRBJ1-5; 7 positions match TRBD1. This CDR3 contains 15 residues. V dropped 3 bases and J dropped 0; count of bases not matched to a gene: 2. Germline V gene sequence: CDR1 SEHNR, CDR2 FQNEAQ (reference sequence). CDR3 in DNA: TGTGCCAGCAGCTTGGCAGGGGGTAGCAATCAGCCCCAGCATTTT. As protein: CASSLAGGSNQPQHF.

V gene TRBV20-1 combines with J gene TRBJ1-3, with D uncertain. V was cut by 5 bases and J by 8 bases, with 10 bases left in between. CDR3 size: 11 residues. Germline CDR1 reads DFQATT; CDR2 reads SNEGSKA (reference sequence). In nucleotides, the CDR3 is TGCAGTGCTGCTCGGGATGACACCATATATTTT. It yields the protein CSAARDDTIYF.

The chain couples TRBV18 to TRBJ2-7, with 7 nucleotides matching TRBD2. Germline CDR1 and CDR2: KGHSH and LQKENI. The trim removed 2 bases at V and 6 bases at J, leaving 10 bases unmatched. CDR3 size: 15 residues. CDR3 sequence (DNA): TGTGCCAGCTCACCATTAAGCGGGGAAATAGGCGAGCAGTACTTC. It is translated as CASSPLSGEIGEQYF.

The rearrangement joins TRBV6-6 to TRBJ1-2; D possibly corresponds to TRBD1 (5 bases). Germline V gene sequence: CDR1 MNHNY, CDR2 SVGAGI (reference sequence). V lost 3 bases and J lost 5, with 10 bases in between. The CDR3 consists of 13 residues. The CDR3 region has the DNA TGTGCCAGCAGTTATGGAGGGGAGTATGGCTACACCTTC. Its protein is CASSYGGEYGYTF.

This chain links TRBV27 with TRBJ1-4, with 8 nucleotides matching TRBD1. The J segment lost 7 bases and the V segment lost 6 bases, leaving 7 bases of the junction unmatched. CDR3 length: 14 amino acids. Germline V lookup: CDR1 MNHEY, CDR2 SMNVEV (reference sequence). Written as DNA, the CDR3 is TGTGCCAGCAGATCCGGGACAGGCGGTGAAAAACTGTTTTTT. Translating it yields CASRSGTGGEKLFF.

The CDR3, as DNA: TGTGCCAGCGGGACTAGCGCCTACGAGCAGTACTTC. Protein product: CASGTSAYEQYF. The chain combines TRBV11-3 with TRBJ2-7, with 10 bases identical to TRBD2. Germline V gene lookup returns CDR1 SGHNT and CDR2 YENEEA. Trimming cost V 8 bases and J 2 bases; bases outside gene matches: 0. The CDR3 covers 12 residues.

This clone has a count of ten or more. This chain links TRBV19 with TRBJ1-2, with TRBD1 matching 7 bases. Per the germline V gene, CDR1 is LNHDA and CDR2 is SQIVND (reference sequence). The CDR3 consists of 13 residues. J lost 8 bases, V lost 7 bases, and 10 bases had no gene match. In DNA, the CDR3 is TGTGCCAGTACCTGGGACAGCATCTGGGGCTACACCTTC. Protein: CASTWDSIWGYTF. The full variable domain, its missing parts supplied by reference TRBV19 and TRBJ1-2, is DGGITQSPKYLFRKEGQNVTLSCEQNLNHDAMYWYRQDPGQGLRLIYYSQIVNDFQKGDIAEGYSVSREKKESFPLTVTSAQKNPTAFYLCASTWDSIWGYTFGSGTRLTVV.

The chain recombines TRBV19 with TRBJ2-7, with TRBD2 identical over 13 bases. In germline, CDR1 is LNHDA, CDR2 SQIVND (reference sequence). Trimming took 6 bases from V and 3 from J; bases not matched to a gene: 5. The CDR3 has 15 residues. CDR3 sequence reads: CASRGRTSGSYEQYF. As DNA, the CDR3 is TGTGCCAGTAGGGGTAGGACTAGCGGGAGCTACGAGCAGTACTTC.

The chain combines TRBV27 with TRBJ2-3; 8 bases agree with TRBD2. Looked up from germline, CDR1 is MNHEY and CDR2 is SMNVEV (reference sequence). The CDR3 runs 15 residues. With 8 bases clipped from V and 2 bases from J, the junction kept 9 bases outside the gene matches. The CDR3 DNA sequence: TGTGCCAGCCAGCGGGCGGGGGGTCACACAGATACGCAGTATTTT. As protein: CASQRAGGHTDTQYF.

The chain is built from TRBV5-6 and TRBJ1-2; 10 bases map to TRBD1. J gave up 4 bases and V 4 bases, and 7 bases lay outside the gene matches. The CDR3 has 15 residues. The germline CDR1 and CDR2 sequences are SGHDT and YYEEEE. As DNA, the CDR3 is TGTGCCAGCAGCCAGACGGACAGGGGGAGCTATGGCTACACCTTC. Amino acids: CASSQTDRGSYGYTF.

The chain carries TRBV5-1 and TRBJ1-6, with 9 bases identical to TRBD1. Trimming cost V 0 bases and J 14 bases; bases outside gene matches: 12. Per the germline V gene, CDR1 is SGHRS and CDR2 is YFSETQ. The CDR3 is 16 amino acids. CDR3 sequence: CASSLAGQGSFITLHF. The DNA of the CDR3 is TGCGCCAGCAGCTTGGCCGGACAGGGGTCCTTTATTACCCTCCACTTT.

The chain joins TRBV19 to TRBJ2-1; weak D call: TRBD2 (5 bases). This CDR3 has 12 residues. Trimming took 2 bases from V and 9 from J, leaving 8 bases between them. Germline V gene sequence: CDR1 LNHDA, CDR2 SQIVND (reference sequence). CDR3 DNA: TGTGCCAGTAGTATATCTGGGAGTGAGCAGTTCTTC. Its protein product is CASSISGSEQFF. Drawing the rest from reference TRBV19 and TRBJ2-1, the complete variable domain is DGGITQSPKYLFRKEGQNVTLSCEQNLNHDAMYWYRQDPGQGLRLIYYSQIVNDFQKGDIAEGYSVSREKKESFPLTVTSAQKNPTAFYLCASSISGSEQFFGPGTRLTVL.

The chain combines TRBV15 with TRBJ2-1; TRBD2 matches 10 bases. Germline V gene lookup returns CDR1 LNHNV and CDR2 YYDKDF (reference sequence). The ends lost 6 bases at V and 9 bases at J; junction bases unmatched: 11. The CDR3 is made up of 15 amino acids. This CDR3 is CATRNLAGGTGEQFF. The CDR3 DNA reads as TGTGCCACCAGGAATTTAGCGGGGGGTACGGGTGAGCAGTTCTTC.

The chain couples TRBV19 to TRBJ1-1; TRBD1 might be the D (5 bases). From germline, CDR1 is LNHDA and CDR2 SQIVND (reference sequence). Trimming removed 8 bases at V and 3 bases at J, with 13 bases between. This CDR3 has 13 residues. The CDR3 nucleotides are TGTGCCAGTTCGACAGCGATCGACACTGAAGCTTTCTTT. It specifies CASSTAIDTEAFF.

The rearrangement links TRBV29-1 to TRBJ1-1, with 10 bases matching TRBD1. The CDR3 is 16 residues long. V was clipped by 6 bases and J by 4 bases; unmatched bases: 14. The germline CDR1 and CDR2 sequences are SQVTM and ANQGSEA. The CDR3 spells CSVRGTGAGEGTEAFF. CDR3 DNA sequence: TGCAGCGTCCGCGGGACAGGGGCCGGAGAAGGCACTGAAGCTTTCTTT.

The chain couples TRBV5-1 to TRBJ2-7, with 10 bases matching TRBD2. This CDR3 has 15 amino acids. The V and J ends lost 0 bases and 7 bases, in that order; junction bases with no gene match: 7. The germline V gene encodes CDR1 SGHRS and CDR2 YFSETQ. CDR3 sequence (DNA): TGCGCCAGCAGCTTGGCGGCTAGCGGGAGTGTTGAGCAGTACTTC. It specifies CASSLAASGSVEQYF.

V gene TRBV7-9 combines with J gene TRBJ1-1; maybe TRBD1 (5 bases). CDR1 SEHNR and CDR2 FQNEAQ come from the germline V gene (reference sequence). This CDR3 has 15 residues. Between the trimmed V and J ends, which lost 5 bases and 1 base, there was a span of 14 bases. This CDR3 reads CASSLYSGGNTEAFF. As DNA, the CDR3 is TGTGCCAGCAGCCTCTACAGCGGGGGGAACACTGAAGCTTTCTTT. The variable domain in full, with the rest retrieved from reference TRBV7-9 and TRBJ1-1, is DTGVSQNPRHKITKRGQNVTFRCDPISEHNRLYWYRQTLGQGPEFLTYFQNEAQLEKSRLLSDRFSAERPKGSFSTLEIQRTEQGDSAMYLCASSLYSGGNTEAFFGQGTRLTVV.

The V gene is TRBV30, the J gene TRBJ1-1; weak D call: TRBD1 (6 bases). The V end lost 3 bases, the J end lost 1 base, and 9 bases lay between the germline ends. CDR1 is GTSNPN and CDR2 is SVGIG in the germline V gene (reference sequence). This CDR3 has 13 residues. CDR3 nucleotides: TGTGCCTGGAGAGCACAGGGGAACACTGAAGCTTTCTTT. Protein sequence: CAWRAQGNTEAFF.

J is TRBJ2-7 and V is TRBV7-8; D possibly corresponds to TRBD1 (6 bases). Germline loops: CDR1 SGHVS, CDR2 FQNEAQ. The CDR3 sequence is 15 residues long. V lost 4 bases and J 7 bases, leaving 20 bases between the germline ends. In DNA form, the CDR3 reads TGTGCCAGCAGCTCCCCTGCAGGGGCCCCCGTGGAGCAGTACTTC. Residues: CASSSPAGAPVEQYF.